A selection of T cell receptor beta chains follows, all from one sample in a study of shared clonotypes between healthy human individuals. Profiled with immunoSEQ multiplex PCR; TCRdb holds only in-frame clones, not every one. This table holds more than 550,000 clones, approximately 77% found once. Sequencing was done on a sample of memory CD4+ T cells sorted from blood. The receptors come from a woman aged 25 to 39 in good health. Each CDR3 is given with its conserved first and last residue. Fields, in order: D gene, V gene, clone size, J gene, CDR3 protein, CDR3 DNA. A D gene is named only where the DNA matches it firmly. The size field is filled for only some rows; it gives once, few, many or a size class.

D: .; V: TRBV7-9; size: .; J: TRBJ1-4; CDR3: CASSFRRAPATNEKLFF; DNA: TGTGCCAGCAGCTTTAGACGGGCCCCGGCAACTAATGAAAAACTGTTTTTT
D: TRBD1; V: TRBV5-4; size: .; J: TRBJ2-3; CDR3: CASSLGGQGTDTQYF; DNA: TGTGCCAGCAGCTTGGGGGGACAGGGGACAGATACGCAGTATTTT
D: TRBD1; V: TRBV6-4; size: once; J: TRBJ1-1; CDR3: CASSGVGTGKTEAFF; DNA: TGTGCCAGCAGTGGGGTCGGGACAGGGAAAACTGAAGCTTTCTTT
D: TRBD1; V: TRBV13; size: .; J: TRBJ1-5; CDR3: CASSFRGGQFNQPQHF; DNA: TGTGCCAGCAGCTTTAGGGGGGGACAGTTCAATCAGCCCCAGCATTTT
D: .; V: TRBV5-1; size: .; J: TRBJ2-1; CDR3: CASSTRGLQDNEQFF; DNA: TGCGCCAGCAGCACGAGGGGTCTACAGGACAATGAGCAGTTCTTC
D: .; V: TRBV7-8; size: .; J: TRBJ2-5; CDR3: CASSLVRFSGTQYF; DNA: TGTGCCAGCAGCTTAGTTCGGTTCTCCGGGACCCAGTACTTC
D: .; V: TRBV6-6; size: .; J: TRBJ1-5; CDR3: CASSYRGVGQPQHF; DNA: TGTGCCAGCAGTTATAGGGGTGTGGGTCAGCCCCAGCATTTT
D: .; V: TRBV2; size: .; J: TRBJ2-5; CDR3: CASSVTRQETQYF; DNA: TGTGCCAGCAGTGTTACTAGACAAGAGACCCAGTACTTC
D: .; V: TRBV18; size: .; J: TRBJ1-5; CDR3: CASSPQKSNQPQHF; DNA: TGTGCCAGCTCACCACAGAAAAGCAATCAGCCCCAGCATTTT
D: TRBD1; V: TRBV2; size: few; J: TRBJ1-2; CDR3: CASRVQGAGYTF; DNA: TGTGCCAGCAGGGTACAGGGGGCAGGCTACACCTTC
D: TRBD2; V: TRBV5-5; size: .; J: TRBJ2-7; CDR3: CASSSMLAGVSYEQYF; DNA: TGTGCCAGCAGTTCCATGCTAGCGGGAGTTTCCTACGAGCAGTACTTC
D: .; V: TRBV5-1; size: few; J: TRBJ2-1; CDR3: CASSLDTSSYNEQFF; DNA: TGCGCCAGCAGCTTGGATACTAGCTCCTACAATGAGCAGTTCTTC
D: .; V: TRBV9; size: few; J: TRBJ1-1; CDR3: CASSVNMNTEAFF; DNA: TGTGCCAGCAGCGTGAATATGAACACTGAAGCTTTCTTT
D: .; V: TRBV21-1; size: .; J: TRBJ2-6; CDR3: CASSLPLKDRVLRSSGANVLTF; DNA: TGTGCCAGCAGCCTCCCCCTGAAGGACAGGGTATTGAGAAGCTCTGGGGCCAACGTCCTGACTTTC
D: .; V: TRBV5-1; size: .; J: TRBJ2-7; CDR3: CASFGGWGETYEQYF; DNA: TGCGCCAGCTTCGGAGGTTGGGGGGAAACCTACGAGCAGTACTTC